The clone carrying this T cell receptor (beta chain) was counted at least ten times. Its specificity is unknown. The data derive from a study of CD8+CD57+ T cells in acquired aplastic anemia. Study-level points and caveats: Comparison of patients with controls identified about 30 shared CD8+ CDR3 sequences.

Previously, flow cytometry had revealed CD8+CD57+ cell expansion in the patients chosen for sequencing. Between the trimmed V and J ends, which lost 5 bases and 1 base, there was a span of 8 bases. The V gene's germline CDR1 is SGHTA and CDR2 FQGTGA. CDR3 length equals 13 residues. According to the study, genomic DNA was the template for TCR beta VDJ and CDR3 profiling. TCRdb reprocessed the reads via MiXCR and lists one record per CDR3 protein. The sample consists of around 500,000 distinct CDR3 sequences, around 30% of them appearing once. Sequenced input: sorted CD4+, CD8+, or CD8+CD57+ T cells (not recorded which) from PBMCs. This receptor was obtained from a human donor with aplastic anemia. J is TRBJ1-1 and V is TRBV7-3; the D is unclear. CDR3 nucleotides: TGTGCCAGCAGCGAAGATTGGAACACTGAAGCTTTCTTT. Its translation is CASSEDWNTEAFF.